This entry lists 32 T cell receptor beta chains sequenced from one sample in a study of control samples from healthy donors and cancer patients (dated by TCRdb to about 2020). Library preparation was by the immunoSEQ multiplex PCR assay. TCRdb took over this immuneACCESS table, retaining in-frame rearrangements with V and J assigned. Such tables are incomplete; in checked studies, under half of the missing clones stem from an unresolved V gene, and the remainder is unexplained. This sample gives approximately 66,000 clones in total; almost 90% of them show up just once. The top ten hold nearly 6% of the sample. Sequencing was done on a sample of PBMCs. The source is a man aged 55 to 70 with colorectal cancer.

The chain employs TRBV30 and TRBJ2-7, with D hard to call. Per the germline V gene, CDR1 is GTSNPN and CDR2 is SVGIG (reference sequence). CDR3 length: 13 residues. Trimming took 5 bases from V and 3 from J, leaving 14 bases between them. The CDR3 region has the DNA TGTGCCTGGGGCACTTTGAGTTACTACGAGCAGTACTTC. Protein sequence: CAWGTLSYYEQYF.

This chain joins TRBV6-1 and TRBJ2-7; TRBD2 agrees at 7 bases. J lost 3 bases, V lost 3 bases, and 8 bases had no gene match. Germline loops: CDR1 MNHNS, CDR2 SASEGT. The CDR3 runs 15 residues. The CDR3 protein is CASSEGSAGVYEQYF. The CDR3, as DNA: TGTGCCAGCAGTGAGGGGTCCGCGGGGGTCTACGAGCAGTACTTC.

The chain employs TRBV9 and TRBJ2-1; TRBD2 agrees at 11 bases. This CDR3 spans 15 amino acids. CDR1 is SGDLS and CDR2 is YYNGEE in the germline V gene. V shed 0 bases, J shed 6 bases, and the junction held 2 bases outside the gene matches. CDR3 bases: TGTGCCAGCAGCGTAGAGGGGACTAGCGGCAATGAGCAGTTCTTC. This translates into CASSVEGTSGNEQFF.

This chain joins TRBV6-5 and TRBJ2-2, with no clear D. CDR3 length: 13 amino acids. V lost 6 bases and J lost 7, with 12 bases in between. CDR1 is MNHEY, CDR2 SVGAGI, per germline. DNA of the CDR3: TGTGCCAGCAGCCCCTCCGGGTTCGGGGAGCTGTTTTTT. This translates into CASSPSGFGELFF.

This rearrangement joins TRBV11-2 to TRBJ2-7; the D call may be TRBD1 or TRBD2 (5 bases each). The CDR3 runs 13 residues. CDR1 and CDR2 from the germline V gene are SGHAT and FQNNGV. V lost 4 bases to trimming and J lost 2 bases, with 9 bases between them. The CDR3: CASSSGRAYEQYF. In DNA form, the CDR3 reads TGTGCCAGCAGCTCGGGACGGGCCTACGAGCAGTACTTC. Complete variable domain (other parts from reference TRBV11-2 and TRBJ2-7): EAGVAQSPRYKIIEKRQSVAFWCNPISGHATLYWYQQILGQGPKLLIQFQNNGVVDDSQLPKDRFSAERLKGVDSTLKIQPAKLEDSAVYLCASSSGRAYEQYFGPGTRLTVT.

The J gene is TRBJ1-1, the V gene TRBV21-1; TRBD1 is taken as the D call from the table, unchecked against the DNA. TRBV21-1 represents a pseudogene. This CDR3 is 17 amino acids long. The CDR3 protein is CASIPAPGGAEGTEAFF. The CDR3 DNA sequence: TGTGCCAGCATCCCTGCCCCAGGGGGCGCGGAAGGAACTGAAGCTTTCTTT.

The genes are TRBV5-1 and TRBJ2-2, with D possibly matching TRBD1 (6 bases). Per germline, CDR1 SGHRS and CDR2 YFSETQ. The V gene lost 4 bases and the J gene lost 7 bases, with 14 bases spanning the gap. CDR3 length: 14 amino acids. CDR3: CASSRTAANGELFF. As DNA, the CDR3 is TGCGCCAGCAGCAGGACAGCCGCTAACGGGGAGCTGTTTTTT. Combining the CDR3 with reference TRBV5-1 and TRBJ2-2 gives the whole variable domain KAGVTQTPRYLIKTRGQQVTLSCSPISGHRSVSWYQQTPGQGLQFLFEYFSETQRNKGNFPGRFSGRQFSNSRSEMNVSTLELGDSALYLCASSRTAANGELFFGEGSRLTVL.

V usage is TRBV10-3 and J usage is TRBJ1-4, with no clear D. Germline-derived CDR1 and CDR2 are ENHRY and SYGVKD. Trimming left V 0 bases short and J 13 bases short, with 12 bases between. The CDR3 is made up of 13 amino acids. CDR3 bases: TGTGCCATCAGTGAGTCGACGGAGTCCCGACTGTTTTTT. This gives the protein CAISESTESRLFF.

V and J are TRBV7-2 and TRBJ1-2, with D unclear. Trimming shortened V by 2 bases and J by 2 bases, and 9 bases separated the two germline ends. CDR3 length equals 14 residues. From germline, CDR1 is SGHTA and CDR2 FQGNSA. The CDR3 loop is CASSLTLQNYGYTF. The CDR3 DNA follows: TGTGCCAGCAGCTTAACCCTACAGAACTATGGCTACACCTTC.

This clone was seen once. The V and J genes are TRBV5-1 and TRBJ1-4; 10 bases line up with TRBD1. The germline CDR1 and CDR2 sequences are SGHRS and YFSETQ. V shed 2 bases, J shed 6 bases, and the junction held 4 bases outside the gene matches. This CDR3 spans 15 amino acids. The CDR3 region is CASSFGDRGDEKLFF. As DNA, the CDR3 is TGCGCCAGCAGCTTTGGGGACAGGGGAGATGAAAAACTGTTTTTT.

This clone has just one count. The rearrangement uses TRBV6-1 and TRBJ2-7; unclear D gene. V lost 0 bases to trimming and J lost 2 bases, with 8 bases between them. Germline V lookup: CDR1 MNHNS, CDR2 SASEGT. This CDR3 is 14 amino acids long. The CDR3 loop is CASSEALRAYEQYF. The CDR3 DNA is TGTGCCAGCAGTGAAGCGCTTCGGGCCTACGAGCAGTACTTC.

This chain uses TRBV6-5 with TRBJ2-1, with 9 bases that match TRBD2. The germline CDR1 and CDR2 sequences are MNHEY and SVGAGI. This CDR3 is 15 amino acids long. J lost 5 bases, V lost 5 bases, and 7 bases had no gene match. For the CDR3, the DNA is TGTGCCAGCAGTCGCCGTAGCGGGGGCGACAATGAGCAGTTCTTC. Its protein is CASSRRSGGDNEQFF.

The rearrangement joins TRBV6-6 to TRBJ1-1; D possibly corresponds to TRBD1 (6 bases). V lost 7 bases to trimming and J lost 0 bases, with 12 bases between them. The CDR3 is 14 amino acids. CDR1 is MNHNY and CDR2 is SVGAGI in the germline V gene (reference sequence). CDR3 DNA sequence: TGTGCCAGCACCCTTGGGGGGCTGAACACTGAAGCTTTCTTT. It yields the protein CASTLGGLNTEAFF.

The rearrangement links TRBV6-5 to TRBJ2-5, with D possibly being TRBD1 (6 bases). V was cut by 7 bases and J by 2 bases, with 11 bases left in between. CDR3 length: 13 residues. The germline gives CDR1 MNHEY, CDR2 SVGAGI. CDR3 nucleotide sequence: TGTGCCAGCACTCTAACAGGGCAAGAGACCCAGTACTTC. Translating it yields CASTLTGQETQYF.

The J gene is TRBJ1-3, the V gene TRBV15; D may be TRBD1 (6 bases). This CDR3 has 14 residues. CDR1 and CDR2 (germline): LNHNV, YYDKDF (reference sequence). The V end was cut by 5 bases, the J end by 3 bases, with 11 bases between. The CDR3 DNA reads as TGTGCCACCAGCTCAGACAGGCATGGAAACACCATATATTTT. Its translation is CATSSDRHGNTIYF.

This rearrangement joins TRBV7-3 to TRBJ2-3; a possible D gene is TRBD2 (5 bases). CDR3 length equals 14 residues. Trimming removed 2 bases at V and 2 bases at J, with 8 bases between. Germline V CDR1 and CDR2: SGHTA, FQGTGA. The chain's CDR3 is CASSLARDTDTQYF. CDR3 coding DNA: TGTGCCAGCAGCTTAGCGAGGGACACAGATACGCAGTATTTT. The complete variable domain, with remaining parts taken from reference TRBV7-3 and TRBJ2-3, reads GAGVSQTPSNKVTEKGKYVELRCDPISGHTALYWYRQSLGQGPEFLIYFQGTGAADDSGLPNDRFFAVRPEGSVSTLKIQRTERGDSAVYLCASSLARDTDTQYFGPGTRLTVL.

This chain joins TRBV7-9 and TRBJ2-1; 12 nucleotides match TRBD1. The CDR3 is 15 amino acids. V was clipped by 4 bases and J by 7 bases; unmatched bases: 5. Germline assignment: CDR1 SEHNR and CDR2 FQNEAQ (reference sequence). The CDR3, as DNA: TGTGCCAGCAGCTCCGGGACAGGGGGCTTGAATGAGCAGTTCTTC. Protein product: CASSSGTGGLNEQFF. The whole variable domain, remainder taken from reference TRBV7-9 and TRBJ2-1, is DTGVSQNPRHKITKRGQNVTFRCDPISEHNRLYWYRQTLGQGPEFLTYFQNEAQLEKSRLLSDRFSAERPKGSFSTLEIQRTEQGDSAMYLCASSSGTGGLNEQFFGPGTRLTVL.

The chain uses TRBV19 and TRBJ1-5, with 7 bases that match TRBD1. Germline loops: CDR1 LNHDA, CDR2 SQIVND (reference sequence). The CDR3 is 14 residues long. Unmatched junction bases numbered 7, after V lost 7 bases and J lost 4 bases. The CDR3 DNA is TGTGCCAGTAAATCTGGACAGGAGAATCAGCCCCAGCATTTT. Translating gives CASKSGQENQPQHF.

V gene TRBV5-5 combines with J gene TRBJ2-5; 8 bases agree with TRBD2. The CDR3 sequence is 15 residues long. CDR1 is SGHKS and CDR2 is YYEKEE in the germline V gene (reference sequence). The junction had 6 bases not matched to a gene; V was cut back by 0 bases and J by 5 bases. The CDR3 region is CASSLGSGGLETQYF. In nucleotides, the CDR3 is TGTGCCAGCAGCTTGGGAAGCGGGGGTTTGGAGACCCAGTACTTC.

The chain recombines TRBV2 with TRBJ1-2; TRBD1 matches 7 bases. Germline V CDR1 and CDR2: SNHLY, FYNNEI. With V trimmed by 6 bases and J by 8 bases, 15 bases remained unmatched. The CDR3 contains 15 residues. The CDR3 here is CASSPRGDRVRGYTF. CDR3 nucleotides: TGTGCCAGCAGCCCCCGGGGAGACAGGGTCCGCGGCTACACCTTC.

The J gene is TRBJ2-1, the V gene TRBV2; 10 bases fit TRBD1. V shed 5 bases and J 2 bases; nucleotides not matched to a gene: 3. The germline gives CDR1 SNHLY, CDR2 FYNNEI. There are 15 residues in the CDR3. This CDR3 reads CASSQDRGAYNEQFF. In DNA, the CDR3 is TGTGCCAGCAGTCAGGACAGGGGGGCCTACAATGAGCAGTTCTTC. Filled out from reference TRBV2 and TRBJ2-1, the complete variable domain reads EPEVTQTPSHQVTQMGQEVILRCVPISNHLYFYWYRQILGQKVEFLVSFYNNEISEKSEIFDDQFSVERPDGSNFTLKIRSTKLEDSAMYFCASSQDRGAYNEQFFGPGTRLTVL.

The chain has TRBV18 and TRBJ2-7; D is possibly TRBD2 (5 bases). Germline loops: CDR1 KGHSH, CDR2 LQKENI. The CDR3 loop spans 13 amino acids. Trimming removed 3 bases at V and 6 bases at J, with 12 bases between. The DNA of the CDR3 is TGTGCCAGCTCACCGAGGGCAGGCGGCGAGCAGTACTTC. It translates to CASSPRAGGEQYF.

This chain joins TRBV7-6 and TRBJ1-3; D is undetermined. CDR1 and CDR2 from the germline V gene are SGHVS and FNYEAQ. This CDR3 has 12 residues. V was clipped by 5 bases and J by 4 bases, with 6 bases between them. The CDR3 reads CASSPRGNTIYF. As DNA, the CDR3 is TGTGCCAGCAGCCCCCGGGGAAACACCATATATTTT. Combining the CDR3 with reference TRBV7-6 and TRBJ1-3 gives the whole variable domain GAGVSQSPRYKVTKRGQDVALRCDPISGHVSLYWYRQALGQGPEFLTYFNYEAQQDKSGLPNDRFSAERPEGSISTLTIQRTEQRDSAMYRCASSPRGNTIYFGEGSWLTVV.

The chain combines TRBV28 with TRBJ1-1, with TRBD1 matching over 7 bases. Germline assignment: CDR1 MDHEN and CDR2 SYDVKM. The CDR3 is made up of 14 amino acids. With 6 bases clipped from V and 1 base from J, the junction kept 5 bases outside the gene matches. Written as DNA, the CDR3 is TGTGCCAGCAGCCCCGACAGGGAGAACACTGAAGCTTTCTTT. Its translation is CASSPDRENTEAFF.

V gene TRBV6-1 combines with J gene TRBJ1-3; weak D call: TRBD1 (6 bases). Germline CDR1 reads MNHNS; CDR2 reads SASEGT. The CDR3 totals 16 residues. V was pared by 4 bases and J by 0 bases, with 13 bases between. This CDR3 reads CASSGGHLSSGNTIYF. The CDR3 DNA reads as TGTGCCAGCAGTGGGGGACACTTGAGCTCTGGAAACACCATATATTTT.

V gene TRBV19 combines with J gene TRBJ1-5, with 8 nucleotides matching TRBD1. CDR1 and CDR2 (germline): LNHDA, SQIVND (reference sequence). The CDR3 spans 16 residues. V lost 6 bases, J lost 0 bases, and 7 bases stayed unmatched. CDR3 sequence reads: CASSQGTGNSNQPQHF. The CDR3 DNA sequence: TGTGCCAGTAGCCAAGGGACAGGCAATAGCAATCAGCCCCAGCATTTT.

CDR3 in DNA: TGTGCCAGCACCGGTAGGGCCTTAAGCACAGATACGCAGTATTTT. It yields the protein CASTGRALSTDTQYF. The chain joins TRBV6-5 to TRBJ2-3; D is unresolved. The CDR3 extends over 15 amino acids. Germline CDR1 is MNHEY and CDR2 is SVGAGI. V shed 7 bases and J shed 0 bases, with 14 bases lying between them.

The V call is TRBV5-1, the J call TRBJ1-4; TRBD1 agrees at 8 bases. This CDR3 comprises 16 residues. Unmatched junction bases numbered 5, after V lost 0 bases and J lost 4 bases. Germline V gene lookup returns CDR1 SGHRS and CDR2 YFSETQ. The CDR3 loop reads CASSLGQGALNEKLFF. In DNA form, the CDR3 reads TGCGCCAGCAGCTTGGGGCAGGGGGCTCTTAATGAAAAACTGTTTTTT.

The J gene is TRBJ2-3, the V gene TRBV7-2, with TRBD1 matching 7 bases. V lost 5 bases, J lost 4 bases, and 12 bases stayed unmatched. Germline V gene lookup returns CDR1 SGHTA and CDR2 FQGNSA. The CDR3 is made up of 16 amino acids. CDR3 in amino acids: CASSPSSDRAPDTQYF. In nucleotides, the CDR3 is TGTGCCAGCAGCCCGTCGTCTGACAGGGCTCCAGATACGCAGTATTTT.

This rearrangement joins TRBV6-5 to TRBJ1-2, with 8 bases fitting TRBD1. The CDR3 covers 13 residues. Germline CDR1 and CDR2: MNHEY and SVGAGI. Trimming at V came to 6 bases and at J to 4 bases, leaving 4 bases not matched to a gene. In nucleotides, the CDR3 is TGTGCCAGCAGGGACAGGGCGATCTATGGCTACACCTTC. Its protein product is CASRDRAIYGYTF.

This chain joins TRBV7-8 and TRBJ1-3; D may be TRBD1 (5 bases). Germline V gene data show CDR1 as SGHVS and CDR2 as FQNEAQ. The CDR3 contains 15 residues. Trimming removed 6 bases from V and 2 bases from J, with 14 bases in between. The CDR3 here is CASSFSPGAGNTIYF. In DNA, the CDR3 is TGTGCCAGCAGTTTCTCCCCGGGGGCTGGAAACACCATATATTTT.

The V gene is TRBV12-3 or TRBV12-4, the J gene TRBJ2-7; 9 nucleotides match TRBD2. Trimming took 8 bases from V and 0 from J; bases not matched to a gene: 2. CDR3 length: 13 amino acids. DNA for the CDR3: TGTGCCAGCGGGACTAGCCCCTCCTACGAGCAGTACTTC. Protein product: CASGTSPSYEQYF.